A single sample gave rise to the 25 T cell receptor beta chains below, sequenced in a study of T cells in Graves' hyperthyroidism and ophthalmopathy. Amplified regions were TCR beta CDR3 sequences from RNA transcripts. The HTBI primer set was used in a first-round RT-PCR of the TCR CDR3. TCRdb passed the multiplex PCR reads through MiXCR, listing each CDR3 protein once. The sample lists a few hundred thousand distinct CDR3 sequences; 19% were seen once. Specimen: blood. These TCRs come from a woman aged 18-35 years with Graves' hyperthyroidism.

This clonotype has ten or more counts. The chain employs TRBV20-1 and TRBJ2-7, with 8 bases identical to TRBD2. Germline CDR1 and CDR2: DFQATT and SNEGSKA (reference sequence). CDR3 size: 16 residues. J was trimmed by 3 bases and V by 1 base; bases with no gene match: 11. The CDR3 protein is CSARVFGGASSYEQYF. In DNA form, the CDR3 reads TGCAGTGCTAGAGTTTTCGGGGGGGCTAGTAGCTACGAGCAGTACTTC.

This clonotype was observed many times. The gene calls are TRBV11-2 and TRBJ1-2; D unclear. The CDR3 sequence is 12 residues long. Germline values: CDR1 SGHAT, CDR2 FQNNGV. V dropped 0 bases and J dropped 8 bases, with 7 bases sitting between them. CDR3 residues: CASSLDREGYTF. CDR3 coding DNA: TGTGCCAGCAGCTTAGATCGAGAAGGCTACACCTTC.

This clonotype was recorded at least ten times. The chain couples TRBV19 to TRBJ1-5, with D possibly matching TRBD1 (5 bases). V shed 5 bases and J shed 6 bases, with 17 bases lying between them. CDR1 LNHDA and CDR2 SQIVND come from the germline V gene (reference sequence). The CDR3 has 15 amino acids. CDR3 DNA: TGTGCCAGTAGTCCGCGGGGGGAGGGATCTCAGCCCCAGCATTTT. Translating gives CASSPRGEGSQPQHF.

This clonotype was seen ten or more times. One end of the junction varies from germline; a read error may be responsible. The chain combines TRBV12-3 or TRBV12-4 with TRBJ2-5; no firm D call. There are 16 residues in the CDR3. CDR3 in DNA: TGTGCCAGCAGTTCGGCTGGACCCACGCTTCAAGGGACCCAGTACTTC. Encoded protein: CASSSAGPTLQGTQYF.

This clonotype came up many times. The gene calls are TRBV6-5 and TRBJ1-5, with a tentative D call TRBD1 (5 bases). The CDR3 consists of 15 residues. V lost 2 bases, J lost 6 bases, and 14 bases lay in between. The V gene's germline CDR1 is MNHEY and CDR2 SVGAGI. The CDR3 reads CASSYRDGSGQPQHF. The CDR3 DNA sequence: TGTGCCAGCAGTTACCGGGACGGGTCGGGTCAGCCCCAGCATTTT.

This clonotype was observed at least ten times. The rearrangement links TRBV20-1 to TRBJ1-2, with D possibly being TRBD1 (6 bases). V dropped 5 bases and J dropped 3 bases, with 13 bases sitting between them. CDR3 length: 13 amino acids. Germline V gene lookup returns CDR1 DFQATT and CDR2 SNEGSKA (reference sequence). The CDR3 region has the DNA TGCAGTGCTTTGCAGGGGCTGGACTATGGCTACACCTTC. Its protein product is CSALQGLDYGYTF.

This clonotype was seen a few times. The chain uses TRBV20-1 and TRBJ2-7; weak D call: TRBD1 (5 bases). V lost 2 bases to trimming and J lost 5 bases, with 19 bases between them. This CDR3 region has 15 residues. The germline V gene has CDR1 DFQATT and CDR2 SNEGSKA (reference sequence). In DNA, the CDR3 is TGCAGTGCTAGATATCTACAGGTGGCGGATAACGAGCAGTACTTC. Amino acids: CSARYLQVADNEQYF.

Many counts were recorded for this clonotype. V and J are TRBV7-9 and TRBJ1-2, with a tentative D call TRBD1 (6 bases). The germline V gene encodes CDR1 SEHNR and CDR2 FQNEAQ (reference sequence). Trimming removed 6 bases from V and 0 bases from J, with 20 bases in between. The CDR3 runs to 17 residues. Written as DNA, the CDR3 is TGTGCCAGCAGTTCCGATCGGGACAACCCTACTAACTATGGCTACACCTTC. Translation: CASSSDRDNPTNYGYTF.

This clonotype was counted many times. The chain combines TRBV6-5 with TRBJ2-3; no clear D. The CDR3 extends over 15 amino acids. CDR1 MNHEY and CDR2 SVGAGI come from the germline V gene. V lost 2 bases, J lost 3 bases, and 12 bases lay in between. The CDR3 region is CASSYALQRTDTQYF. The CDR3 nucleotides read TGTGCCAGCAGTTACGCCCTCCAGAGAACAGATACGCAGTATTTT.

The chain recombines TRBV6-2 or TRBV6-3 with TRBJ2-7; D is unclear. Looked up from germline, CDR1 is MNHEY and CDR2 is SVGEGT. There are 12 residues in the CDR3. The V and J ends lost 9 bases and 9 bases respectively, with 18 bases between them. The CDR3 region is CASSESRPGQYF. The DNA of the CDR3 is TGTGCCAGTTCAGAGTCCAGACCCGGGCAGTACTTC.

This clonotype was picked up many times. DNA of the CDR3: TGCGCCAGCACCCAATCAGGGTGGACTGAAGCTTTCTTT. Translated, it gives CASTQSGWTEAFF. This chain joins TRBV5-1 and TRBJ1-1, with D possibly being TRBD1 (5 bases). Per the germline V gene, CDR1 is SGHRS and CDR2 is YFSETQ. This CDR3 is built from 13 residues. Trimming shortened V by 6 bases and J by 5 bases, and 14 bases separated the two germline ends.

This clonotype has more than one count but fewer than ten. The chain carries TRBV6-2 or TRBV6-3 and TRBJ1-5; unclear D gene. The germline V and J ends were trimmed by 2 bases and 11 bases, with 13 bases remaining between them. Germline assignment: CDR1 MNHEY and CDR2 SVGEGT. This CDR3 is built from 13 residues. This chain's CDR3 is CASSYPGVLTQHF. In DNA, the CDR3 is TGTGCCAGCAGTTACCCAGGCGTTCTTACCCAGCATTTT.

Only one count was recorded for this clonotype. The chain recombines TRBV6-5 with TRBJ1-5; TRBD1 matches 10 bases. Unmatched junction bases numbered 9, after V lost 4 bases and J lost 12 bases. The length of the CDR3 is 14 residues. Germline V gene data show CDR1 as MNHEY and CDR2 as SVGAGI. CDR3 nucleotides: TGTGCCAGCAGTTGGGGACAGGGGAATTCGGTCCAGCATTTT. As protein: CASSWGQGNSVQHF.

The rearrangement links TRBV6-1 to TRBJ2-7; D is unclear. The CDR3 covers 15 residues. The ends were cut back, 3 bases at V and 0 bases at J, with 12 bases in the middle. CDR1 and CDR2 (germline): MNHNS, SASEGT. Here the CDR3 reads CASSENPSSSYEQYF. The CDR3 coding sequence is TGTGCCAGCAGTGAGAATCCTAGTAGCTCCTACGAGCAGTACTTC.

This clonotype came up many times. The gene calls are TRBV6-1 and TRBJ2-7; TRBD2 might be the D (5 bases). The V end was cut by 10 bases, the J end by 3 bases, with 13 bases between. Germline lookup yields CDR1 MNHNS and CDR2 SASEGT. The CDR3 extends over 12 amino acids. For the CDR3, the DNA is TGTGCCACCATTGGGAGTGACTACGAGCAGTACTTC. Amino acid sequence: CATIGSDYEQYF.

This clonotype occurred many times. The rearrangement uses TRBV28 and TRBJ1-2; a weak D match, TRBD1 (5 bases). The CDR3 length is 12 residues. V gave up 3 bases and J gave up 8 bases, with 10 bases separating them. CDR1 MDHEN and CDR2 SYDVKM come from the germline V gene. The CDR3 DNA reads TGTGCCAGCAGTTTGACAGTTGGAGGCTACACCTTC. Residues: CASSLTVGGYTF.

This clonotype showed up many times. The gene calls are TRBV20-1 and TRBJ1-2; possibly TRBD1 for D (6 bases). The CDR3 spans 11 residues. The germline V gene has CDR1 DFQATT and CDR2 SNEGSKA (reference sequence). Trimming pared 5 bases from V and 7 bases from J, leaving 11 bases between. The CDR3 loop reads CSAGDTAGYTF. The DNA of the CDR3 is TGCAGTGCTGGGGACACCGCTGGCTACACCTTC.

Ten or more counts support this clonotype. V gene TRBV6-2 or TRBV6-3 combines with J gene TRBJ2-5, with a possible D match to TRBD2 (6 bases). This CDR3 contains 14 residues. The germline CDR1 and CDR2 sequences are MNHEY and SVGEGT. The V end was cut by 1 base, the J end by 2 bases, with 8 bases between. The CDR3 spells CASSYFGGQETQYF. CDR3 DNA sequence: TGTGCCAGCAGTTACTTTGGGGGGCAAGAGACCCAGTACTTC.

This clonotype came up many times. DNA of the CDR3: TGCGCCAGCAGCTTGACAGGGACAAACACCGGGGAGCTGTTTTTT. It is translated as CASSLTGTNTGELFF. This chain connects TRBV5-1 to TRBJ2-2, with a possible D match to TRBD1 (6 bases). The length of the CDR3 is 15 residues. In germline, CDR1 is SGHRS, CDR2 YFSETQ. Trimming cost V 1 base and J 2 bases, with 9 bases left between them.

This clonotype was found many times. This rearrangement joins TRBV20-1 to TRBJ2-5, with 7 bases fitting TRBD1. The CDR3 totals 13 residues. Germline trimming cut 1 base from V and 5 bases from J; bases unmatched to any gene: 4. Per germline, CDR1 DFQATT and CDR2 SNEGSKA (reference sequence). CDR3 region: CSARVQGSETQYF. CDR3 in DNA: TGCAGTGCTAGAGTACAGGGGTCGGAGACCCAGTACTTC.

This chain uses TRBV12-3 or TRBV12-4 with TRBJ1-6, with a possible D match to TRBD1 (6 bases). Trimming took off 1 base at V and 9 bases at J, with 13 bases between the two ends. CDR3 length equals 15 residues. In nucleotides, the CDR3 is TGTGCCAGCAGTTTAGGTTCCAGGGGTAGTTCACCCCTCCACTTT. Amino acids: CASSLGSRGSSPLHF.

At least ten counts were recorded for this clonotype. This chain links TRBV28 with TRBJ2-4; D tentatively reads TRBD1 or TRBD2 (6 bases each). CDR3 length equals 16 residues. Between the trimmed V and J ends, which lost 6 bases and 0 bases, there was a span of 15 bases. Germline CDR1 reads MDHEN; CDR2 reads SYDVKM. CDR3 sequence (DNA): TGTGCCAGCAGCCGAGGGGGGTTTCTAGCCAAAAACATTCAGTACTTC. It encodes CASSRGGFLAKNIQYF.

This clonotype was found many times. The chain combines TRBV4-1 with TRBJ1-2, with a weak D call TRBD1 (6 bases). The CDR3 consists of 17 residues. The germline gives CDR1 MGHRA, CDR2 YSYEKL. Trimming took 1 base from V and 8 from J, leaving 23 bases between them. CDR3 protein: CASSQALRRTAPRGYTF. In nucleotides, the CDR3 is TGCGCCAGCAGCCAAGCCCTTCGCCGGACAGCTCCGAGAGGCTACACCTTC.

This clonotype was seen repeatedly, ten times or more. This rearrangement joins TRBV10-3 to TRBJ1-3, with D maybe TRBD1 (6 bases). Germline values: CDR1 ENHRY, CDR2 SYGVKD. V was clipped by 3 bases and J by 2 bases, with 8 bases between them. The CDR3 contains 14 residues. The CDR3 is CAISDEGAGNTIYF. CDR3 coding DNA: TGTGCCATCAGTGACGAGGGGGCTGGAAACACCATATATTTT.

At least ten counts were recorded for this clonotype. The rearrangement links TRBV25-1 to TRBJ2-7; 8 nucleotides match TRBD1. The CDR3 consists of 15 residues. Germline V gene sequence: CDR1 MGHDK, CDR2 SYGVNS. Trimming removed 3 bases from V and 2 bases from J; junction bases left unmatched: 6. The CDR3 DNA reads TGTGCCAGCAGTGAGGACAGGGTAAATACCTACGAGCAGTACTTC. This codes for CASSEDRVNTYEQYF.